This TCR beta chain was captured by sequencing in a study of blood T cell repertoires in COVID-19 (dated by TCRdb to the early 2020s). In the study overall: Collaborator samples came from the United States, Italy and Spain and covered acute and convalescent phases of COVID-19. The samples were drawn from the first 160 participants of the ongoing ImmuneRACE study and from about 1,200 subjects provided by 6 global collaborators. The material from the prospective study consisted of cDNA or gDNA derived from T cells, B-cell-depleted T cells, or PBMCs. Deeply sampled blood TCRbeta repertoires from subjects exposed to, actively infected with, or recovered from COVID-19 were included in the dataset. The repertoires were released in a freely available public database intended as a resource for research on the immune response to SARS-CoV-2. Sample metadata almost always included a de-identified subject ID, COVID-19 status, age in years and sex. Where available, HLA class I and class II types were obtained from metadata supplied by the sample provider rather than from assay-based typing. The full study reports these points: Clinical and demographic metadata were provided uncurated, with the amount varying by source and participant.

Comments on this clone: The antigen it recognizes is unknown. No quality values exist for individual bases; no much larger clone is one base distant.

Each collaborating institution followed its own protocols to collect whole blood in K2EDTA tubes. For TCRbeta analysis, collaborator samples were shipped as frozen whole blood, as isolated PBMCs, or as DNA extracted from either sample type. TCRbeta CDR3 regions were amplified from genomic DNA by means of the immunoSEQ Assay, a bias-controlled multiplex PCR. For the original study's pipeline: Within the assay, amplification of reference gene primers was used to estimate how many nucleated cells each sample contained. Sequence reads were collapsed and filtered to measure the absolute abundance of every unique TCRbeta CDR3 rearrangement. For each sample, productive Simpson clonality was calculated as the square root of Simpson's diversity index across productive rearrangements. This is the immuneACCESS table as TCRdb keeps it, with only in-frame sequences that have V and J called. A part of the clones is gone; compared with another copy, unresolved V genes explain less than half, and the rest is unexplained. V, J and clone size were drawn from that table, and D and trimming were deduced from the DNA. This sample holds approximately 50,000 clones; over 80% were observed only once. The ten top clones hold around 12% of the sample.

CDR1 KGHSH and CDR2 LQKENI were looked up in the germline V gene. Reading from cysteine to phenylalanine, the CDR3 counts 16 amino acids. Just CDR3 DNA is preserved here, 48 bases in frame from base 1. V is cut back by 0 bases and J by 0 bases, with 4 bases in the junction unmatched. This chain joins TRBV18 to TRBJ1-1; 7 middle bases align to TRBD1. The sequencing sample was made of peripheral blood. The TCR comes from a human donor in a cohort sampled during active COVID-19. The CDR3 in this case is CASSPPVGTVNTEAFF. At the DNA level, the sequence is TGTGCCAGCTCACCACCGGTGGGGACAGTGAACACTGAAGCTTTCTTT.